A single T cell receptor (beta chain) is shown here with its context. What it binds is unknown. The germline CDR1 and CDR2 sequences are MDHEN and SYDVKM. Deletions cut 6 bases from V and 8 bases from J, with 20 bases between. The CDR3 is 15 amino acids. This entry comes from a study of shared clonotypes between healthy human individuals. The study's findings and limits: Generation probabilities of non-shared clonotypes were lower (relative to those shared by all four donors). Rarefaction showed that sequencing of sorted subsets was incomplete (despite large depth). In having few donors, the study represented limited genetic and exposure-history diversity.

Produced via immunoSEQ multiplex PCR; TCRdb's table is partial and in-frame only. Of 2 million to 2.5 million clones detected, just over 90% appear once; the ten largest clones hold 0.35% to 0.5%. The receptor was isolated from a man aged 18 to 29 in good health. Some clones in this sample may be carry-over from other donors' samples. Sequencing was done on a sample of naive CD4+ T cells from PBMCs. Subset reported: CD45RA+ positively selected. The chain recombines TRBV28 with TRBJ2-1, with D perhaps matching TRBD1 or TRBD2 (5 bases each). CDR3 residues: CASSIPGTHGDEQFF. CDR3 DNA sequence: TGTGCCAGCAGCATCCCCGGGACGCACGGGGATGAGCAGTTCTTC.